Below are 4 T cell receptor beta chains sequenced from a single sample in a study of early T cells in non-severe SARS-CoV-2 infection. TCRdb independently ran MiXCR on the 5' RACE reads; one entry per CDR3 protein. Among more than 35,000 distinct CDR3 sequences, around 5% were seen once, and the ten largest hold about 32%. The sequenced material came from whole blood. The receptor set was obtained from an adult who was a healthcare worker with PCR-confirmed SARS-CoV-2 infection or an uninfected control (not recorded which).

This clonotype was recorded at least ten times. This chain's CDR3 is CSAQDPAGANVLTF. In DNA form, the CDR3 reads TGCAGTGCTCAGGACCCAGCTGGGGCCAACGTCCTGACTTTC. The chain combines TRBV20-1 with TRBJ2-6; D remains ambiguous. V was shortened by 5 bases and J by 2 bases, with 10 bases between the two germline ends. The CDR3 consists of 14 residues. The germline gives CDR1 DFQATT, CDR2 SNEGSKA (reference sequence).

This clonotype was seen a few times. The chain is built from TRBV10-3 and TRBJ1-1; D ambiguous. The length of the CDR3 is 13 residues. The ends were cut back, 3 bases at V and 8 bases at J, with 13 bases in the middle. Germline CDR1 and CDR2: ENHRY and SYGVKD. CDR3 sequence: CAISDGSPPEAFF. In nucleotides, the CDR3 is TGTGCCATCAGTGATGGATCGCCTCCAGAAGCTTTCTTT.

This clonotype came up many times. This sequence joins TRBV7-2 and TRBJ1-5, with unresolved D. The CDR3 loop spans 14 amino acids. Germline V CDR1 and CDR2: SGHTA, FQGNSA. V was clipped by 5 bases and J by 9 bases, with 17 bases between them. DNA of the CDR3: TGTGCCAGCAGCCCTACCGCGGGGTCGTGGCCCCAGCATTTT. It encodes CASSPTAGSWPQHF.

This clonotype was seen at least ten times. The chain employs TRBV6-5 and TRBJ2-5, with D unresolved. Germline V gives CDR1 MNHEY, CDR2 SVGAGI. The CDR3 loop spans 14 amino acids. V lost 5 bases, J lost 5 bases, and 15 bases lay in between. CDR3 nucleotides: TGTGCCAGCAGTCCATCCCTCCTCGGGGAGACCCAGTACTTC. Translated: CASSPSLLGETQYF.